These 18 T cell receptor beta chains share one sample of origin, sequenced in a study of blood T cell repertoires in COVID-19. This table comes from immunoSEQ multiplex PCR, and its TCRdb copy is limited to in-frame clones, with some not included. The sample consists of tens of thousands of clones, about 85% of them appearing once. Sequencing was carried out using peripheral blood. These receptors all come from a man at least 80 years old with acute or convalescent COVID-19.

J is TRBJ1-3 and V is TRBV7-9, with no clear D. The CDR3 contains 14 residues. Germline V gene data show CDR1 as SEHNR and CDR2 as FQNEAQ (reference sequence). Trimming shortened V by 3 bases and J by 0 bases, and 6 bases separated the two germline ends. CDR3: CASSFSISGNTIYF. In DNA, the CDR3 is TGTGCCAGCAGCTTTTCTATCTCTGGAAACACCATATATTTT.

This rearrangement joins TRBV19 to TRBJ2-3, with D perhaps matching TRBD1 (6 bases). The CDR3 is 15 residues long. From germline, CDR1 is LNHDA and CDR2 SQIVND (reference sequence). Trimming took off 2 bases at V and 0 bases at J, with 9 bases between the two ends. CDR3 in amino acids: CASSIRDTSTDTQYF. CDR3 in DNA: TGTGCCAGTAGTATACGGGACACGAGCACAGATACGCAGTATTTT. Full variable domain (rest looked up from reference TRBV19 and TRBJ2-3): DGGITQSPKYLFRKEGQNVTLSCEQNLNHDAMYWYRQDPGQGLRLIYYSQIVNDFQKGDIAEGYSVSREKKESFPLTVTSAQKNPTAFYLCASSIRDTSTDTQYFGPGTRLTVL.

CDR3 nucleotides: TGCGCCAGCAGCGAGGACAGCCTTGGAAACACCATATATTTT. Protein: CASSEDSLGNTIYF. The chain is built from TRBV5-1 and TRBJ1-3; a possible D gene is TRBD1 (6 bases). This CDR3 has 14 amino acids. Trimming took off 4 bases at V and 3 bases at J, with 11 bases between the two ends. Germline assignment: CDR1 SGHRS and CDR2 YFSETQ.

This chain joins TRBV6-2 or TRBV6-3 and TRBJ2-7; 7 bases are a match to TRBD2. Germline values: CDR1 MNHEY, CDR2 SVGEGT. The length of the CDR3 is 15 residues. With V trimmed by 5 bases and J by 2 bases, 9 bases remained unmatched. The CDR3: CASSQVAGPTYEQYF. Written as DNA, the CDR3 is TGTGCCAGCAGTCAAGTAGCGGGCCCTACCTACGAGCAGTACTTC.

The chain couples TRBV28 to TRBJ1-3; D may be TRBD1 (6 bases). Germline assignment: CDR1 MDHEN and CDR2 SYDVKM. Between the trimmed V and J ends, which lost 6 bases and 1 base, there was a span of 10 bases. The CDR3 covers 14 residues. CDR3 in amino acids: CASRGAGSGNTIYF. The CDR3 DNA reads as TGTGCCAGCAGGGGGGCGGGTTCTGGAAACACCATATATTTT.

The chain links TRBV19 to TRBJ1-5, with D possibly TRBD1 on 6 matching bases. V dropped 5 bases and J dropped 3 bases, with 8 bases sitting between them. CDR1 is LNHDA and CDR2 is SQIVND in the germline V gene (reference sequence). The CDR3 is 13 residues long. The CDR3 here is CASSDRPNQPQHF. The CDR3 DNA is TGTGCCAGTAGTGACAGGCCCAATCAGCCCCAGCATTTT. The variable domain in full, completed from reference TRBV19 and TRBJ1-5, reads DGGITQSPKYLFRKEGQNVTLSCEQNLNHDAMYWYRQDPGQGLRLIYYSQIVNDFQKGDIAEGYSVSREKKESFPLTVTSAQKNPTAFYLCASSDRPNQPQHFGDGTRLSIL.

This clone has a single count. The V and J genes are TRBV10-2 and TRBJ2-5; TRBD1 aligns across 9 bases. CDR1 WSHSY and CDR2 SAAADI come from the germline V gene. The CDR3 sequence is 15 residues long. Losses at the gene ends were 4 bases for V and 3 bases for J; bases not matched to a gene: 6. The chain's CDR3 is CASSVTGTGKETQYF. The CDR3 DNA reads as TGCGCCAGCAGTGTCACCGGGACAGGGAAAGAGACCCAGTACTTC.

The chain has TRBV6-5 and TRBJ1-5, with TRBD1 matching over 10 bases. Germline trimming cut 6 bases from V and 4 bases from J; bases unmatched to any gene: 3. Looked up from germline, CDR1 is MNHEY and CDR2 is SVGAGI. The CDR3 has 14 amino acids. The CDR3: CASSPDRGNQPQHF. The DNA of the CDR3 is TGTGCCAGCAGCCCGGACAGGGGGAATCAGCCCCAGCATTTT.

The CDR3 here is CASRGQGVRTEAFF. CDR3 nucleotides: TGTGCCAGCAGGGGACAGGGGGTAAGGACTGAAGCTTTCTTT. This chain uses TRBV6-5 with TRBJ1-1; 11 bases match TRBD1. V lost 6 bases, J lost 5 bases, and 5 bases stayed unmatched. Germline CDR1 and CDR2: MNHEY and SVGAGI. CDR3 length: 14 residues.

V and J are TRBV30 and TRBJ2-1; 9 bases are a match to TRBD2. Germline V CDR1 and CDR2: GTSNPN, SVGIG (reference sequence). This CDR3 is 16 amino acids long. J gave up 6 bases and V 1 base, and 10 bases lay outside the gene matches. The CDR3 coding sequence is TGTGCCTGGAGTGCCGCCCCTGGCGGGAGGGGCAATGAGCAGTTCTTC. Amino acid sequence: CAWSAAPGGRGNEQFF.

The CDR3 region is CASSQVGVAFF. DNA of the CDR3: TGTGCCAGCAGCCAAGTCGGGGTGGCTTTCTTT. This chain connects TRBV3-1 (or the pseudogene TRBV3-2) to TRBJ1-1; D uncertain. The germline V and J ends were trimmed by 1 base and 11 bases, with 8 bases remaining between them. Germline V CDR1 and CDR2: LGHDT, YNNKEL (reference sequence). The CDR3 is made up of 11 amino acids.

V is TRBV5-1 and J is TRBJ2-7, with D possibly being TRBD2 (6 bases). V lost 0 bases and J 6 bases, leaving 16 bases between the germline ends. This CDR3 comprises 15 residues. The germline V gene has CDR1 SGHRS and CDR2 YFSETQ. This CDR3 reads CASSLGGAMLGEQYF. In nucleotides, the CDR3 is TGCGCCAGCAGCTTGGGCGGGGCAATGCTGGGCGAGCAGTACTTC.

The genes are TRBV7-8 and TRBJ2-3, with 9 positions matching TRBD1. The CDR3 runs to 17 residues. Germline V gene sequence: CDR1 SGHVS, CDR2 FQNEAQ. Trimming at V came to 2 bases and at J to 0 bases, leaving 6 bases not matched to a gene. CDR3 loop: CASSLRTGETSTDTQYF. DNA for the CDR3: TGTGCCAGCAGCTTAAGGACAGGGGAAACTAGCACAGATACGCAGTATTTT.

This sequence joins TRBV15 and TRBJ2-7; TRBD2 might be the D (5 bases). Germline V gene lookup returns CDR1 LNHNV and CDR2 YYDKDF (reference sequence). V was clipped by 5 bases and J by 3 bases, with 5 bases between them. The CDR3 is 11 amino acids. CDR3 DNA: TGTGCCACCAGCGGGAGCTACGAGCAGTACTTC. Residues: CATSGSYEQYF.

The chain is built from TRBV4-3 and TRBJ2-7; TRBD1 matches 8 bases. CDR3 size: 16 residues. V lost 3 bases to trimming and J lost 4 bases; unmatched junction nucleotides: 11. The germline V gene encodes CDR1 LGHNA and CDR2 YSLEER. For the CDR3, the DNA is TGCGCCAGCAGCCACTCTGCGACAGGGGAAGCGTACGAGCAGTACTTC. It translates to CASSHSATGEAYEQYF.

CDR3 in DNA: TGTGCCTCCATGGCCGCCGGGACAGGGAATGAAAAACTGTTTTTT. This sequence encodes CASMAAGTGNEKLFF. This chain links TRBV6-5 with TRBJ1-4, with 9 bases identical to TRBD1. Unmatched junction bases numbered 12, after V lost 11 bases and J lost 5 bases. Germline V gene sequence: CDR1 MNHEY, CDR2 SVGAGI. The CDR3 totals 15 residues.

The V call is TRBV2, the J call TRBJ1-6, with D possibly being TRBD1 (6 bases). Trimming shortened V by 7 bases and J by 2 bases, and 12 bases separated the two germline ends. The CDR3 has 15 residues. Germline loops: CDR1 SNHLY, CDR2 FYNNEI. The CDR3: CASTEQGTYNSPLHF. The DNA of the CDR3 is TGTGCCAGCACCGAGCAGGGGACCTATAATTCACCCCTCCACTTT.

V is TRBV15 and J is TRBJ2-3; the match to TRBD2 covers 8 bases. Germline lookup yields CDR1 LNHNV and CDR2 YYDKDF (reference sequence). The CDR3 consists of 18 residues. V trimming: 0 bases; J trimming: 0 bases; junction bases outside the gene matches: 8. The CDR3 spells CATSREAPSSGSTDTQYF. CDR3 in DNA: TGTGCCACCAGCAGAGAGGCCCCCTCTAGCGGGAGCACAGATACGCAGTATTTT.